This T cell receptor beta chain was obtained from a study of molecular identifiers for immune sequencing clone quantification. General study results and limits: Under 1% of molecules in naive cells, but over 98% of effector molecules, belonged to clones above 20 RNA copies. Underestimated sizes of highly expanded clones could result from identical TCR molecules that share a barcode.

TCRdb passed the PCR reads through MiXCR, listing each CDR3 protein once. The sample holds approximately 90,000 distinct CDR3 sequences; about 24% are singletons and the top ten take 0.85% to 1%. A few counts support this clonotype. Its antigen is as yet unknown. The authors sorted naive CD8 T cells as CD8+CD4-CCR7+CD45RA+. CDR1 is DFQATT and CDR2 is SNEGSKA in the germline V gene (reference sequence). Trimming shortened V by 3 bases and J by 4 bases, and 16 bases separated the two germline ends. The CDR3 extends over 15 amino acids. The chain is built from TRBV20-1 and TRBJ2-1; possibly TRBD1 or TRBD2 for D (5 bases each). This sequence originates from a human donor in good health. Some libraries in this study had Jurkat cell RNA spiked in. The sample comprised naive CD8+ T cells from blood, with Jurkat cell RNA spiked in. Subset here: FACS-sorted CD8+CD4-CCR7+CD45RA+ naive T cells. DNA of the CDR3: TGCAGTGCTAGCGACCGGGACGGGGAATACAATGAGCAGTTCTTC. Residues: CSASDRDGEYNEQFF.